This TCR beta chain was sequenced during a study of blood T cell repertoires in COVID-19. About the study: The United States, Italy and Spain were the sources of the acute and convalescent COVID-19 samples.

Using immunoSEQ multiplex PCR, the repertoire was profiled, and TCRdb retains in-frame clones only, with some absent. The sample lists approximately 230,000 clones; about 91% were seen once. The sequenced sample consisted of peripheral blood. This clonotype originated in a woman in her twenties or thirties with COVID-19, enrolled during active disease.

CDR3 loop: CASSQDRGTREKLFF. The CDR3 DNA reads as TGTGCCAGCAGCCAAGATAGGGGGACGAGGGAAAAACTGTTTTTT. V gene TRBV4-2 combines with J gene TRBJ1-4; possibly TRBD1 for D (6 bases). Germline-derived CDR1 and CDR2 are LGHNA and YNFKEQ. V lost 0 bases, J lost 8 bases, and 13 bases lay in between. The CDR3 runs to 15 residues.